This entry is about one T cell receptor (beta chain). Its target is unknown. The entry originates in a study of shared clonotypes between healthy human individuals. The study, taken as a whole, reports: Sampling covered blood only; tissue repertoires likely differ.

Healthy HIV-negative adults with no recent acute infections or vaccinations were recruited as donors. Authors' methods: ImmunoSEQ sequences covered only the junction and lacked quality scores; filtering therefore differed. Profiling relied on immunoSEQ multiplex PCR, and the TCRdb table lists in-frame clones only, not all of them. V and J calls and clone size are as listed in that table; D and trimming were resolved from the DNA. The sample consists of about 2.3 million clones, over 90% of them appearing once. This receptor was taken from a man aged 18-30 years in good health. Some clones in this sample may be carry-over from other donors' samples. The sample comprised naive CD4+ T cells from PBMCs. Subset denoted: CD45RA+ positively selected.

The CDR3: CASSPGGTGANVLTF. CDR3 sequence (DNA): TGTGCCAGCAGTCCAGGTGGCACTGGGGCCAACGTCCTGACTTTC. The chain uses TRBV27 and TRBJ2-6, with D hard to call. The germline V gene has CDR1 MNHEY and CDR2 SMNVEV (reference sequence). The CDR3 totals 15 residues. The V end lost 5 bases, the J end lost 2 bases, and 10 bases lay between the germline ends.